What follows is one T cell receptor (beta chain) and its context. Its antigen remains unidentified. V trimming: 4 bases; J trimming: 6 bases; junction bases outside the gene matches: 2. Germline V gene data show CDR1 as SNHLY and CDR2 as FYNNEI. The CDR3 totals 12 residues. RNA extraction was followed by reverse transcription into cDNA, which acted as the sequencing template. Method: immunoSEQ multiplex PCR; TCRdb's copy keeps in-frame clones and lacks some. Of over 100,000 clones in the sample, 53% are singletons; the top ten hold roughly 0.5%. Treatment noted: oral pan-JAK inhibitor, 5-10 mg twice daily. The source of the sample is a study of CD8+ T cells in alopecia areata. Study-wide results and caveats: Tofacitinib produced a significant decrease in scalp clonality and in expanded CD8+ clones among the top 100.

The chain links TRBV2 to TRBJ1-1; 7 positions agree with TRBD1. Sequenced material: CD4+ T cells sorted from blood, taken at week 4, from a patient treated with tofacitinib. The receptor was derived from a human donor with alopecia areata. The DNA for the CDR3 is TGTGCCAGCAGTGGCCAGGGGGCTGAAGCTTTCTTT. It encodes CASSGQGAEAFF.